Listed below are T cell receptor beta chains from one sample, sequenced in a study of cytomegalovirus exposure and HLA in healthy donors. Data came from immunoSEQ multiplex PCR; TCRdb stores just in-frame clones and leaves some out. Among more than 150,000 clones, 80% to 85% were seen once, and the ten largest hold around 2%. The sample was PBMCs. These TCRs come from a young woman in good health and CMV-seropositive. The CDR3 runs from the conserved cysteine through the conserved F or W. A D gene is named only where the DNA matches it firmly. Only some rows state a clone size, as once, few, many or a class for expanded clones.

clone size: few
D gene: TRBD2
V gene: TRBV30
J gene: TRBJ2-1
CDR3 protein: CAWSLTGGLINEQFF
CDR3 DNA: TGTGCCTGGAGCCTAACGGGGGGGCTTATTAATGAGCAGTTCTTC

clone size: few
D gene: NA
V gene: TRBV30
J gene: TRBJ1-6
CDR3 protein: CAWKGDTYNSPLHF
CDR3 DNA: TGTGCCTGGAAAGGGGACACGTATAATTCACCCCTCCACTTT

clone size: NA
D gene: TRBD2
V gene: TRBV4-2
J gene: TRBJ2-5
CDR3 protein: CASSQGTSGPQETQYF
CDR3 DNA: TGTGCCAGCAGCCAAGGGACTAGCGGTCCCCAAGAGACCCAGTACTTC

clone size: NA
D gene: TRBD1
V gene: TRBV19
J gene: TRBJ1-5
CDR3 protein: CASSSDRGTDQPQHF
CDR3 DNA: TGTGCCAGTAGCTCGGACAGGGGGACAGATCAGCCCCAGCATTTT

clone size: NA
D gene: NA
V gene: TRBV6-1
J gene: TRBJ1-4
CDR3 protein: CASAGGLSNEKLFF
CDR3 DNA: TGTGCCAGCGCCGGGGGGTTGTCTAATGAAAAACTGTTTTTT

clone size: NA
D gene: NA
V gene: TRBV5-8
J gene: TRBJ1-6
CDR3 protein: CASSVKQRSYNSPLHF
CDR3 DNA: TGTGCCAGCAGCGTTAAACAGAGAAGCTATAATTCACCCCTCCACTTT

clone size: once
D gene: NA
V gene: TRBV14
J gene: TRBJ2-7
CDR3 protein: CASSLGLATYEQYF
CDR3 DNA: TGTGCCAGCAGCCTGGGACTTGCAACCTACGAGCAGTACTTC

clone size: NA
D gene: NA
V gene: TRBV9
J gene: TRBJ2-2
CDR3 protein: CASSVVPGGHTGELFF
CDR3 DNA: TGTGCCAGCAGCGTAGTACCGGGGGGCCACACCGGGGAGCTGTTTTTT

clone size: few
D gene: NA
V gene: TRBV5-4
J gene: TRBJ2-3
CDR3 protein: CASSLANAGSDTQYF
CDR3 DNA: TGTGCCAGCAGCTTGGCCAATGCCGGGTCAGATACGCAGTATTTT

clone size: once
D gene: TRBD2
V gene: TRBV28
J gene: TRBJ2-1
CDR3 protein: CASSLDGLAGGQYNEQFF
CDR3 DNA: TGTGCCAGCAGTTTAGACGGACTAGCGGGGGGCCAATACAATGAGCAGTTCTTC

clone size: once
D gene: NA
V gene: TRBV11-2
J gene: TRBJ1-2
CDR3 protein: CASSFGGDYGYTF
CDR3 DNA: TGTGCCAGCAGCTTTGGGGGGGACTATGGCTACACCTTC

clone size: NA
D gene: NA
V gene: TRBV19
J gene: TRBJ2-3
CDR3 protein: CASSIYQGTDTQYF
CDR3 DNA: TGTGCCAGTAGTATCTATCAGGGGACAGATACGCAGTATTTT

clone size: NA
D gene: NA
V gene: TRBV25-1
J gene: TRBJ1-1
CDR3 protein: CASSEWGGPGTEAFF
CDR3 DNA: TGTGCCAGCAGTGAATGGGGGGGACCGGGCACTGAAGCTTTCTTT

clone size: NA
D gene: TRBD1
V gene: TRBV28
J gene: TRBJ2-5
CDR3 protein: CASSAHRGGQETQYF
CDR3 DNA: TGTGCCAGCAGTGCCCACAGGGGCGGCCAAGAGACCCAGTACTTC

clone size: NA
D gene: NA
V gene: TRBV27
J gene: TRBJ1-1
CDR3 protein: CASSLTYKRRNTEAFF
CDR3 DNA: TGTGCCAGCAGTTTAACATATAAGAGGAGGAACACTGAAGCTTTCTTT

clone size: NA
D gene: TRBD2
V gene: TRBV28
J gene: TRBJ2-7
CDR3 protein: CASGREPYEQYF
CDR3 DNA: TGTGCGTCGGGGAGGGAACCCTACGAGCAGTACTTC

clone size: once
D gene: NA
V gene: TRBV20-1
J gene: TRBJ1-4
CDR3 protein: CSALGLEKLFF
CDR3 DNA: TGCAGTGCCCTCGGACTGGAAAAACTGTTTTTT

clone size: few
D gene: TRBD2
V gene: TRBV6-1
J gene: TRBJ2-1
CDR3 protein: CASSEALAGGYYEQFF
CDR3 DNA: TGTGCCAGCAGTGAAGCTCTGGCGGGGGGGTACTACGAGCAGTTCTTC

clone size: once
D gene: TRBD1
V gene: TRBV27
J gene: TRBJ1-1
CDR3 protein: CASSSGQWNTEAFF
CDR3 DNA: TGTGCCAGCAGTTCGGGACAGTGGAACACTGAAGCTTTCTTT

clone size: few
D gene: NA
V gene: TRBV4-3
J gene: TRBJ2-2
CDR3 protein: CASSRTFGSANTGELFF
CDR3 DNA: TGCGCCAGCAGCCGAACCTTCGGGAGCGCGAACACCGGGGAGCTGTTTTTT

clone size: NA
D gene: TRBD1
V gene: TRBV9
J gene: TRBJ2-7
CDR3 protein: CASSAGQGGNEQYF
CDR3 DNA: TGTGCCAGCAGCGCGGGACAGGGAGGCAACGAGCAGTACTTC

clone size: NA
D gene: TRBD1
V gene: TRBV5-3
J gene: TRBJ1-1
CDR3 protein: CARVTGDSRVWCTEAFF
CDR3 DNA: TGTGCCAGAGTAACAGGGGATAGTCGAGTGTGGTGCACTGAAGCTTTCTTT

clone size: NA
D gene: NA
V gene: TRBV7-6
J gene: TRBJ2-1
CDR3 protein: CASSSQGNNEQFF
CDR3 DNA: TGTGCCAGCAGCTCACAGGGTAACAATGAGCAGTTCTTC

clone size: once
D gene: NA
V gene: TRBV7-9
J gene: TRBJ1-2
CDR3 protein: CASSSEIPYYGYTF
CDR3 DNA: TGTGCCAGCAGCTCGGAGATTCCATACTATGGCTACACCTTC

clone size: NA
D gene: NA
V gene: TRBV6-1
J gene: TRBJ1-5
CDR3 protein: CASSVHGSPMRNQPQHF
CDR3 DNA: TGTGCCAGCAGTGTCCACGGGTCCCCTATGCGTAATCAGCCCCAGCATTTT

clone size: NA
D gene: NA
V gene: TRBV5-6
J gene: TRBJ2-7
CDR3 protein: CASSETGITYEQYF
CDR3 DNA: TGTGCCAGCAGCGAAACCGGGATAACCTACGAGCAGTACTTC

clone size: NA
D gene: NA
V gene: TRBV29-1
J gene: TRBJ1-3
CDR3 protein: CSAPQGNGNTIYF
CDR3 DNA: TGCAGCGCCCCCCAGGGTAATGGAAACACCATATATTTT

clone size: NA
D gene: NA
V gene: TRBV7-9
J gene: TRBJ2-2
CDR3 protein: CASRVDRYDGELFF
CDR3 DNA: TGTGCCAGCAGGGTGGACAGATATGACGGGGAGCTGTTTTTT

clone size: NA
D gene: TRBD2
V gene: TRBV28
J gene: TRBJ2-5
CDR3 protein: CASSRLAGGLYQETQYF
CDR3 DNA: TGTGCCAGCAGTAGACTAGCGGGGGGGCTGTACCAAGAGACCCAGTACTTC

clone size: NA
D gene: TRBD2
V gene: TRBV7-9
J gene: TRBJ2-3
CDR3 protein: CASSLGSGGGTDTQYF
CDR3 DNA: TGTGCCAGCAGCTTAGGTTCCGGGGGGGGCACAGATACGCAGTATTTT

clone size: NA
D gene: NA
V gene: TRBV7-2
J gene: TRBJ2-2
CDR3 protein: CASSLRRMGGNTGELFF
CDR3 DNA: TGTGCCAGCAGCCTAAGGAGAATGGGGGGTAACACCGGGGAGCTGTTTTTT

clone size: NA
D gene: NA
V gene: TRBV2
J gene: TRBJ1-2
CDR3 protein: CASSPPQNNYGYTF
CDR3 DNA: TGTGCCAGCAGTCCCCCCCAGAATAACTATGGCTACACCTTC

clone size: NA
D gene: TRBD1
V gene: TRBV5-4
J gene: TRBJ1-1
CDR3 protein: CASRPGQGVTAFF
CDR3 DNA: TGTGCCAGCAGACCTGGACAGGGGGTAACAGCTTTCTTT

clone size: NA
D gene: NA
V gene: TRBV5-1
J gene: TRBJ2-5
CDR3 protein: CASSQGQETQYF
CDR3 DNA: TGCGCCAGCTCCCAGGGGCAAGAGACCCAGTACTTC

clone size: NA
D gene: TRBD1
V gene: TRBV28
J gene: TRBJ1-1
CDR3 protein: CASNLSGGGGRAFF
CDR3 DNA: TGTGCCAGCAACCTCTCAGGGGGCGGTGGGAGAGCTTTCTTT

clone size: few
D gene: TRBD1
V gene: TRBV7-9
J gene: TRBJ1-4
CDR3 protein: CASSLNRGAEKLFF
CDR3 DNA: TGTGCCAGCAGCTTAAACAGGGGCGCTGAAAAACTGTTTTTT

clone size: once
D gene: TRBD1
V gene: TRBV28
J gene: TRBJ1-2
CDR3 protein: CASSLGDRDNYTF
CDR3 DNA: TGTGCCAGCAGTTTAGGGGACAGGGACAACTACACCTTC

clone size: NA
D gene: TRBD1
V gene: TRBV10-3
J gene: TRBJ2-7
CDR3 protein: CAISESYGTGSYEQYF
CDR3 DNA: TGTGCCATCAGTGAGTCGTATGGGACAGGGTCCTACGAGCAGTACTTC

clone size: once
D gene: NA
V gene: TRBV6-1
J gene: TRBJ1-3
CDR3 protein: CASSDGLRYVRNTIYF
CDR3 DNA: TGTGCCAGCAGTGACGGACTGCGGTATGTAAGAAACACCATATATTTT

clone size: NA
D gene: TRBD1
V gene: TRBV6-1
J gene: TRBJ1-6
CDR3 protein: CASRQDRTYNSPLHF
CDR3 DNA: TGTGCCAGCAGACAGGACAGGACCTATAATTCACCCCTCCACTTT

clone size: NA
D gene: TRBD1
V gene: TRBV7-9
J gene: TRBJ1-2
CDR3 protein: CASRTAGGSGGYTF
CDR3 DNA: TGTGCCAGCAGAACTGCAGGGGGCTCTGGAGGCTACACCTTC

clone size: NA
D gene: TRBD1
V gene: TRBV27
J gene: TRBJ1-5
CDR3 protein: CASRGQPNQPQHF
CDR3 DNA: TGTGCCAGCAGGGGACAGCCTAATCAGCCCCAGCATTTT

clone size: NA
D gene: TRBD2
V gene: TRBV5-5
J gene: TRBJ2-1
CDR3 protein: CASSFERGSSYNEQFF
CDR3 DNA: TGTGCCAGCAGCTTCGAGCGGGGGAGCTCCTACAATGAGCAGTTCTTC

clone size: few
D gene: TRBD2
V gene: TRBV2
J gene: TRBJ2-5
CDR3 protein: CASRSLAGMQETQYF
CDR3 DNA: TGTGCCAGCAGATCCCTAGCGGGGATGCAAGAGACCCAGTACTTC

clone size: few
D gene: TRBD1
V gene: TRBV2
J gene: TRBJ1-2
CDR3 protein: CASSEAGQGVDYGYTF
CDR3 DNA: TGTGCCAGCAGTGAAGCGGGACAGGGAGTGGACTATGGCTACACCTTC

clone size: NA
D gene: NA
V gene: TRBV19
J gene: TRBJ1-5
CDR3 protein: CASSMGRDQPQHF
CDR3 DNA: TGTGCCAGTAGTATGGGCAGGGATCAGCCCCAGCATTTT

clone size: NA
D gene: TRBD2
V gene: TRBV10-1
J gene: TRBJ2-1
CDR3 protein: CASSDPGAGGDEQFF
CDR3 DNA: TGCGCCAGCAGTGATCCTGGAGCGGGGGGTGATGAGCAGTTCTTC

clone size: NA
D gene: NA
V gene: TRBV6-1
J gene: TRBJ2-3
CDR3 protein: CASRDRGTDTQYF
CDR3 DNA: TGTGCCAGCAGGGATCGGGGAACAGATACGCAGTATTTT

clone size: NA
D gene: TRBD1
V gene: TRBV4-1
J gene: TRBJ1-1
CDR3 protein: CASSQDLTGERSRTTEAFF
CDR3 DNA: TGCGCCAGCAGCCAAGATCTGACAGGGGAGAGGTCCCGGACCACTGAAGCTTTCTTT

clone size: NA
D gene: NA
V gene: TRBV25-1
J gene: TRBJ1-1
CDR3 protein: CASVRGTNTEAFF
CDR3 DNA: TGTGCCAGCGTACGGGGAACGAACACTGAAGCTTTCTTT

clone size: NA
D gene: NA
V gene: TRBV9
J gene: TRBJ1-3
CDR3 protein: CASSVDRVKNTIYF
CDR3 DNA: TGTGCCAGCAGCGTAGACAGGGTCAAAAACACCATATATTTT

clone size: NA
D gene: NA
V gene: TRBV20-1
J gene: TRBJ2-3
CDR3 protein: CSASSGGGQYF
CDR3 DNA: TGCAGTGCTAGTTCGGGGGGCGGGCAGTATTTT

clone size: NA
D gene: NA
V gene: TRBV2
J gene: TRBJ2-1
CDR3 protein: CASRGYNEQFF
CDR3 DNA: TGTGCCAGCCGGGGCTACAATGAGCAGTTCTTC

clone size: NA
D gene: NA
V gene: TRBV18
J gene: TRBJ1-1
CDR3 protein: CASSPQANTEAFF
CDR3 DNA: TGTGCCAGCTCACCTCAGGCGAACACTGAAGCTTTCTTT